The entry that follows covers one T cell receptor beta chain sequence. Looked up from germline, CDR1 is SEHNR and CDR2 is FQNEAQ (reference sequence). The CDR3 loop spans 14 amino acids. V gave up 3 bases and J gave up 6 bases, with 12 bases separating them. Irradiated, violet-dye-labeled stimulator cells, about 200,000 in number, were plated with about 200,000 CFSE-labeled responder cells. This table comes from immunoSEQ multiplex PCR, and its TCRdb copy is limited to in-frame clones, with some not included. The repertoire has under 15,000 clones, roughly 33% of them found once; the top ten carry roughly 2.6%. This sample stems from a study of graft-versus-host responses after intestinal transplantation.

Sample: alloreactive CD8+ T cells from a mixed lymphocyte reaction culture, taken before intestinal transplant. Subset described: CFSE-low proliferating T cells sorted from roughly six-day pre-transplant mixed lymphocyte reaction (GvH or HvG direction). This clonotype originated in a human patient who received an intestinal transplant. The chain combines TRBV7-9 with TRBJ1-5; D perhaps matches TRBD1 (5 bases). In nucleotides, the CDR3 is TGTGCCAGCAGCTTCGGGGGGTTCGGTCAGCCCCAGCATTTT. This sequence encodes CASSFGGFGQPQHF.